The 32 T cell receptor beta chains below all came from one sample that was sequenced in a study of T and B cells in COVID-19 patients. TRB rearrangements were amplified by multiplex PCR with BIOMED2 TRB-A/B primers. TCRdb re-analysed the multiplex PCR reads in MiXCR, keeping a single row per CDR3 protein. This sample has 15,000 to 20,000 distinct CDR3 sequences, with 30% to 45% found just once. TRB was amplified from around 250-500 ng of blood genomic DNA. Material for sequencing was blood. Receptor source: a human donor with active COVID-19.

This clonotype has more than one count but fewer than ten. This rearrangement joins TRBV27 to TRBJ2-1; 8 bases line up with TRBD1. The V gene end was trimmed by 4 bases and the J gene end by 7 bases; junction bases not matched to a gene: 12. The CDR3 consists of 16 residues. The V gene's germline CDR1 is MNHEY and CDR2 SMNVEV (reference sequence). The CDR3: CASSSWTGWAKNEQFF. Here the CDR3 DNA reads TGTGCCAGCAGTTCTTGGACAGGGTGGGCTAAGAATGAGCAGTTCTTC.

In its sample, this clonotype was seen many times. The chain is built from TRBV6-5 and TRBJ2-1, with D perhaps TRBD1 or TRBD2 (5 bases each). Germline V gene data show CDR1 as MNHEY and CDR2 as SVGAGI. The CDR3 totals 14 residues. V was clipped by 7 bases and J by 8 bases, with 18 bases between them. The CDR3 coding sequence is TGTGCCAGCAATATTCGGGGCCGCCTCGATGAGCAGTTCTTC. This translates into CASNIRGRLDEQFF.

The rearrangement uses TRBV12-3 or TRBV12-4 and TRBJ2-5; TRBD2 agrees at 7 bases. After removal of 6 bases from V and 1 base from J, the junction contained 5 bases not matched to a gene. The CDR3 runs 14 residues. The CDR3 DNA reads as TGTGCCAGCAGGTGGGGGGGAACCCAAGAGACCCAGTACTTC. This encodes CASRWGGTQETQYF.

This sequence joins TRBV6-5 and TRBJ1-5; TRBD1 matches at 10 bases. There are 14 residues in the CDR3. CDR1 and CDR2 (germline): MNHEY, SVGAGI. V lost 8 bases to trimming and J lost 1 base; unmatched junction nucleotides: 2. DNA for the CDR3: TGTGCCAGCGACAGGGGGCGAAGCAATCAGCCCCAGCATTTT. As protein: CASDRGRSNQPQHF.

The chain is built from TRBV27 and TRBJ2-7; 10 bases line up with TRBD1. J lost 4 bases, V lost 5 bases, and 5 bases had no gene match. This CDR3 spans 14 amino acids. The germline CDR1 and CDR2 sequences are MNHEY and SMNVEV (reference sequence). CDR3 sequence (DNA): TGTGCCAGCAGTCTTCGGGACAGGGGTTACGAGCAGTACGTC. It is translated as CASSLRDRGYEQYV.

This clonotype turned up a few times. The chain combines TRBV6-5 with TRBJ2-7, with 10 bases fitting TRBD1. CDR1 is MNHEY and CDR2 is SVGAGI in the germline V gene. CDR3 length equals 18 residues. The V and J ends lost 2 bases and 1 base, in that order; junction bases with no gene match: 11. DNA of the CDR3: TGTGCCAGCAGTTACGCCTGGGACAGGGGACCTAGGTCCTACGAGCAGTACTTC. The encoded protein is CASSYAWDRGPRSYEQYF.

The sample holds a few counts of this clonotype. V is TRBV6-1 and J is TRBJ2-3, with D possibly TRBD1 on 6 matching bases. This CDR3 is built from 14 residues. The V end was cut by 8 bases, the J end by 8 bases, with 20 bases between. Per germline, CDR1 MNHNS and CDR2 SASEGT. The CDR3 DNA follows: TGTGCCAGCTCTGCCGACAGGTTCAGTGTTACGCAGTATTTT. It encodes CASSADRFSVTQYF.

This clonotype is medium-sized in the sample. This chain connects TRBV19 to TRBJ1-2, with D unclear. V was cut by 2 bases and J by 3 bases, with 4 bases left in between. Germline CDR1 is LNHDA and CDR2 is SQIVND (reference sequence). The length of the CDR3 is 12 residues. CDR3 sequence: CASSITDYGYTF. As DNA, the CDR3 is TGTGCCAGTAGTATAACAGACTATGGCTACACCTTC.

CDR3 sequence reads: CASSPSGGRSNEQFF. In DNA, the CDR3 is TGTGCCAGCAGCCCAAGCGGGGGGCGGAGCAATGAGCAGTTCTTC. The rearrangement joins TRBV7-9 to TRBJ2-1, with 9 nucleotides matching TRBD2. The CDR3 has 15 residues. J was trimmed by 6 bases and V by 5 bases; bases with no gene match: 8. Germline CDR1 reads SEHNR; CDR2 reads FQNEAQ (reference sequence).

This clonotype is classed as medium-sized. The rearrangement joins TRBV19 to TRBJ2-1, with D hard to call. Between the trimmed V and J ends, which lost 4 bases and 2 bases, there was a span of 6 bases. This CDR3 has 13 residues. Germline V gene lookup returns CDR1 LNHDA and CDR2 SQIVND (reference sequence). Here the CDR3 reads CASSRVPYNEQFF. The DNA of the CDR3 is TGTGCCAGTAGTAGGGTCCCCTACAATGAGCAGTTCTTC.

The V and J genes are TRBV7-6 and TRBJ1-6; D unclear. Trimming took 2 bases from V and 9 from J, leaving 5 bases between them. CDR1 and CDR2 from the germline V gene are SGHVS and FNYEAQ. CDR3 size: 12 residues. The CDR3 nucleotides read TGTGCCAGCAGCTTAATGGGTTCACCCCTCCACTTT. Translated: CASSLMGSPLHF.

The chain carries TRBV18 and TRBJ1-2, with no clear D. Deletions cut 0 bases from V and 3 bases from J, with 5 bases between. The CDR3 has 13 residues. The germline V gene has CDR1 KGHSH and CDR2 LQKENI. The CDR3 region is CASSPPSDYGYTF. The CDR3 DNA reads as TGTGCCAGCTCACCACCGTCAGACTATGGCTACACCTTC.

The gene calls are TRBV6-5 and TRBJ1-4; possibly TRBD1 for D (6 bases). Per germline, CDR1 MNHEY and CDR2 SVGAGI. V shed 5 bases and J shed 7 bases, with 11 bases lying between them. This CDR3 spans 13 amino acids. The CDR3 sequence: CASSVQGGEKLFF. CDR3 coding DNA: TGTGCCAGCAGTGTACAGGGCGGTGAAAAACTGTTTTTT.

The chain carries TRBV14 and TRBJ1-6; D is unclear. This CDR3 contains 13 residues. V lost 4 bases and J lost 8, with 9 bases in between. Germline V gene lookup returns CDR1 SGHDN and CDR2 FVKESK. The CDR3 coding sequence is TGTGCCAGCAGCCCAGACGACTATTCACCCCTCCACTTT. The encoded protein is CASSPDDYSPLHF.

This chain connects TRBV15 to TRBJ1-2, with D uncertain. The CDR3 sequence is 14 residues long. The germline V gene encodes CDR1 LNHNV and CDR2 YYDKDF (reference sequence). V was clipped by 0 bases and J by 7 bases, with 12 bases between them. The CDR3 coding sequence is TGTGCCACCAGCAGAGATAGAAGGGTAATTGGCTACACCTTC. This encodes CATSRDRRVIGYTF. Based on the CDR3 plus reference TRBV15 and TRBJ1-2, the full variable domain is DAMVIQNPRYQVTQFGKPVTLSCSQTLNHNVMYWYQQKSSQAPKLLFHYYDKDFNNEADTPDNFQSRRPNTSFCFLDIRSPGLGDTAMYLCATSRDRRVIGYTFGSGTRLTVV.

This clonotype is medium-sized in the sample. V is TRBV15 and J is TRBJ2-2; TRBD2 matches at 10 bases. The V gene's germline CDR1 is LNHNV and CDR2 YYDKDF (reference sequence). The junction had 6 bases not matched to a gene; V was cut back by 0 bases and J by 8 bases. The CDR3 is 16 amino acids. The CDR3 is CATSRELAGWGGELFF. In DNA, the CDR3 is TGTGCCACCAGCAGAGAACTAGCGGGGTGGGGTGGGGAGCTGTTTTTT.

As for this clonotype: One end of the junction varies from germline; a read error may be responsible. CDR3 region: CSAGRGGTESFF. The CDR3 DNA follows: TGCAGCGCGGGGAGGGGAGGCACTGAATCTTTCTTT. The chain carries TRBV29-1 and TRBJ1-1; D may be TRBD1 (5 bases). The CDR3 has 12 amino acids. CDR1 is SQVTM, CDR2 ANQGSEA, per germline.

This clonotype was seen more than once but under ten times. The V call is TRBV6-2 or TRBV6-3, the J call TRBJ1-5; D is uncertain. Germline-derived CDR1 and CDR2 are MNHEY and SVGEGT. V shed 4 bases and J shed 0 bases, with 10 bases lying between them. The CDR3 has 15 residues. The CDR3 nucleotides are TGTGCCAGCAGTTTACTGGGGTATAGCAATCAGCCCCAGCATTTT. Its protein product is CASSLLGYSNQPQHF.

The rearrangement joins TRBV18 to TRBJ1-6; no clear D. V was pared by 2 bases and J by 6 bases, with 5 bases between. The CDR3 has 13 amino acids. In germline, CDR1 is KGHSH, CDR2 LQKENI. The CDR3 is CASSPNGNSPLHF. DNA for the CDR3: TGTGCCAGCTCACCAAACGGTAATTCACCCCTCCACTTT.

V usage is TRBV18 and J usage is TRBJ2-3, with a tentative D call TRBD1 (6 bases). Trimming took off 3 bases at V and 1 base at J, with 20 bases between the two ends. This CDR3 region has 18 residues. Germline values: CDR1 KGHSH, CDR2 LQKENI. CDR3: CASSPHQPGQRGTDTQYF. The CDR3 nucleotides are TGTGCCAGCTCACCGCACCAGCCGGGACAAAGGGGCACAGATACGCAGTATTTT.

This clonotype is classed as medium-sized. The rearrangement uses TRBV19 and TRBJ2-7; TRBD2 matches at 8 bases. Germline CDR1 LNHDA, CDR2 SQIVND (reference sequence). CDR3 length: 15 amino acids. V dropped 3 bases and J dropped 2; count of bases not matched to a gene: 6. The CDR3 coding sequence is TGTGCCAGTAGTATCGGGGGGGACGGCACCTACGAGCAGTACTTC. Its translation: CASSIGGDGTYEQYF.

This clonotype showed up many times. This chain connects TRBV13 to TRBJ1-2, with 8 bases that match TRBD1. The J segment lost 5 bases and the V segment lost 0 bases, leaving 5 bases of the junction unmatched. The length of the CDR3 is 15 residues. CDR1 and CDR2 from the germline V gene are PRHDT and FYEKMQ (reference sequence). The CDR3 DNA sequence: TGTGCCAGCAGCTTAGGGGCAGGGGGCGTTTATGGCTACACCTTC. It yields the protein CASSLGAGGVYGYTF.

The chain is built from TRBV6-5 and TRBJ2-1, with TRBD1 identical over 8 bases. The CDR3 is 13 amino acids. The germline CDR1 and CDR2 sequences are MNHEY and SVGAGI. The V segment lost 7 bases and the J segment 6 bases; nucleotides outside the gene matches: 5. The CDR3 nucleotides are TGTGCCAGCAAAGAGACAGGGGTCAATGAGCAGTTCTTC. Its translation is CASKETGVNEQFF.

The V gene is TRBV5-1, the J gene TRBJ2-3; 9 positions match TRBD1. Germline trimming cut 3 bases from V and 4 bases from J; bases unmatched to any gene: 3. The CDR3 consists of 14 residues. CDR1 SGHRS and CDR2 YFSETQ come from the germline V gene. The CDR3 DNA sequence: TGCGCCAGCAGCTGGACAGGGGACTCAGATACGCAGTATTTT. Translated: CASSWTGDSDTQYF.

This clonotype has more than one count but fewer than ten. The chain recombines TRBV5-4 with TRBJ1-6; TRBD1 agrees at 9 bases. The germline gives CDR1 SGHNT, CDR2 YYREEE (reference sequence). Unmatched junction bases numbered 4, after V lost 0 bases and J lost 9 bases. This CDR3 spans 15 amino acids. CDR3 amino acids: CASSLAGTGSSPLHF. The CDR3 DNA is TGTGCCAGCAGCTTGGCTGGGACAGGGTCTTCACCCCTCCACTTT.

This clonotype was seen only a few times. The chain combines TRBV27 with TRBJ2-3; 15 positions agree with TRBD2. V gave up 10 bases and J gave up 2 bases; unmatched junction bases: 13. Germline V gives CDR1 MNHEY, CDR2 SMNVEV (reference sequence). There are 18 residues in the CDR3. CDR3 protein: CANRTSGGASLYTDTQYF. The CDR3, as DNA: TGTGCCAATAGGACTAGCGGGGGGGCCTCGCTCTACACAGATACGCAGTATTTT.

This chain joins TRBV12-3 or TRBV12-4 and TRBJ2-7; 7 bases agree with TRBD1. Losses at the gene ends were 6 bases for V and 3 bases for J; bases not matched to a gene: 8. The CDR3 spans 14 residues. The CDR3 DNA reads as TGTGCCAGCAGCCGAACCAGGGGGTTCTACGAGCAGTACTTC. Translated, it gives CASSRTRGFYEQYF.

This clonotype was detected only a few times. The chain links TRBV19 to TRBJ1-4; TRBD1 might be the D (5 bases). Germline V gives CDR1 LNHDA, CDR2 SQIVND (reference sequence). Trimming shortened V by 1 base and J by 8 bases, and 17 bases separated the two germline ends. The length of the CDR3 is 16 residues. CDR3 nucleotide sequence: TGTGCCAGTAGTATAGCCACGGGACTCATGGGCGAAAAACTGTTTTTT. Protein sequence: CASSIATGLMGEKLFF.

The chain joins TRBV12-3 or TRBV12-4 to TRBJ2-1; the match to TRBD2 covers 9 bases. The ends lost 6 bases at V and 2 bases at J; junction bases unmatched: 8. The CDR3 is 16 residues long. In nucleotides, the CDR3 is TGTGCCAGCAGCCCCCTGGGCGGGGGGGCCTACAATGAGCAGTTCTTC. Translation: CASSPLGGGAYNEQFF.

The chain recombines TRBV28 with TRBJ2-2, with D possibly matching TRBD2 (6 bases). CDR1 and CDR2 (germline): MDHEN, SYDVKM. The CDR3 totals 16 residues. Between the trimmed V and J ends, which lost 2 bases and 4 bases, there was a span of 14 bases. CDR3 sequence reads: CASSLTRGSGTGELFF. CDR3 nucleotides: TGTGCCAGCAGTTTAACGCGGGGATCGGGCACCGGGGAGCTGTTTTTT.

V gene TRBV5-6 combines with J gene TRBJ2-7; TRBD1 agrees at 7 bases. Looked up from germline, CDR1 is SGHDT and CDR2 is YYEEEE. This CDR3 is 15 amino acids long. The J segment lost 2 bases and the V segment lost 4 bases, leaving 9 bases of the junction unmatched. CDR3 in DNA: TGTGCCAGCAGCCCTGGGACAGTCGCCGCCTACGAGCAGTACTTC. Encoded protein: CASSPGTVAAYEQYF.

CDR3 sequence (DNA): TGTGCCAGCAGCTTGGACGGCTCTGGAAACACCATATATTTT. Translating it yields CASSLDGSGNTIYF. The chain joins TRBV7-9 to TRBJ1-3; D is unresolved. In germline, CDR1 is SEHNR, CDR2 FQNEAQ (reference sequence). The CDR3 length is 14 residues. V was pared by 3 bases and J by 0 bases, with 6 bases between.